This T cell receptor beta chain was recovered during a study of CD8 T cells in Susac syndrome. The CDR3 covers 15 residues. V shed 0 bases and J shed 0 bases, with 7 bases lying between them. In germline, CDR1 is LGHNA, CDR2 YSLEER. Treatment-naive patients with stable or active relapsing-remitting disease were the multiple sclerosis controls. Random hexamers primed reverse transcription of about 0.45 to 1 ug RNA. Amplification of the TCR beta CDR3 was carried out by immunoSEQ multiplex PCR, which spanned a total of 54 Vbeta and 13 Jbeta segments. TCRdb reprocessed the immunoSEQ multiplex PCR reads with MiXCR, giving one entry per CDR3 protein. The top ten hold around 0.22% of the sample, which has about 300,000 distinct CDR3 sequences, 85% seen once.

The sequence came from a human donor with multiple sclerosis. The sequenced material came from CD8+ T cells from PBMCs. The rearrangement joins TRBV4-3 to TRBJ2-3; D is uncertain. The CDR3 sequence: CASSQDHGSTDTQYF. In DNA, the CDR3 is TGCGCCAGCAGCCAAGATCACGGAAGCACAGATACGCAGTATTTT.